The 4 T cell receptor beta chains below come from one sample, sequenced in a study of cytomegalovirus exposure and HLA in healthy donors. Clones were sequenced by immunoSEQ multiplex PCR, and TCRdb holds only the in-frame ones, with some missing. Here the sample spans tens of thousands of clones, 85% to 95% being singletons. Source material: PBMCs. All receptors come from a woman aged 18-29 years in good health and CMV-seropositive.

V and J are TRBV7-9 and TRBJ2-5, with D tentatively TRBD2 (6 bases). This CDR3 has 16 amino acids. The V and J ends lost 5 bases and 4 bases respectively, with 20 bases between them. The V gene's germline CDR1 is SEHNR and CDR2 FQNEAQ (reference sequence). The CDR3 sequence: CASSLGPWRGRETQYF. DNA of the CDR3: TGTGCCAGCAGCCTAGGGCCATGGAGGGGCCGAGAGACCCAGTACTTC. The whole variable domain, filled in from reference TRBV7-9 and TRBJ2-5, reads DTGVSQNPRHKITKRGQNVTFRCDPISEHNRLYWYRQTLGQGPEFLTYFQNEAQLEKSRLLSDRFSAERPKGSFSTLEIQRTEQGDSAMYLCASSLGPWRGRETQYFGPGTRLLVL.

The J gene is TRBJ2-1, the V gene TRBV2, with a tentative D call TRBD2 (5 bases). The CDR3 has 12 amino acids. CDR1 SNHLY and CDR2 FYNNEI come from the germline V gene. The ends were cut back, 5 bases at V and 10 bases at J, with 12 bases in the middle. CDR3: CASSPTGLEQFF. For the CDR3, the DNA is TGTGCCAGCAGTCCAACTGGACTGGAGCAGTTCTTC.

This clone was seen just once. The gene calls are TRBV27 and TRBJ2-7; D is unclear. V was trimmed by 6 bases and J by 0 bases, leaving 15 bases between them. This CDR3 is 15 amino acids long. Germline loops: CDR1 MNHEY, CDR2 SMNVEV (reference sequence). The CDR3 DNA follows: TGTGCCAGCAGCCAAGCTATCGGGTCCTCCTACGAGCAGTACTTC. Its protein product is CASSQAIGSSYEQYF.

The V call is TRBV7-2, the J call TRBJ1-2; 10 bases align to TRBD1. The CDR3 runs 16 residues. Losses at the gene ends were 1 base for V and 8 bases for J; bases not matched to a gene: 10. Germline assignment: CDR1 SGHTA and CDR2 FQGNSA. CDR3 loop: CASSLGSGTGVRGYTF. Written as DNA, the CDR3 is TGTGCCAGCAGCTTAGGTTCCGGGACAGGGGTGAGAGGCTACACCTTC.